This entry describes one TCR beta chain. This record belongs to a study of cytomegalovirus exposure and HLA in healthy donors. Primers for the PCR totalled 60 Vbeta and 13 Jbeta. The protocol was immunoSEQ multiplex PCR, while the TCRdb copy is restricted to in-frame clones and leaves out a portion. The top ten clones hold 9% to 9.5% of a sample with 80,000 to 95,000 clones, approximately 86% of them seen once. The V and J ends lost 0 bases and 5 bases respectively, with 10 bases between them. CDR1 is GTSNPN and CDR2 is SVGIG in the germline V gene (reference sequence). This CDR3 is built from 13 residues.

The TCR comes from a young man in good health and CMV-seropositive. Material for sequencing was PBMCs. The V and J genes are TRBV30 and TRBJ1-1; maybe TRBD1 (5 bases). The CDR3 region has the DNA TGTGCCTGGAGTGTACTTACAGGAACTGAAGCTTTCTTT. Protein product: CAWSVLTGTEAFF.